Listed here is a single T cell receptor beta chain. The antigen is not known. The data are from a study of shared clonotypes between healthy human individuals. Regarding the study as a whole: Memory subsets generally showed lower estimated richness than naive subsets. Exclusively blood specimens were collected; tissue repertoires likely differ.

Trimming at V came to 3 bases and at J to 6 bases, leaving 6 bases not matched to a gene. The length of the CDR3 is 14 residues. The germline V gene encodes CDR1 ENHRY and CDR2 SYGVKD. The data were produced by immunoSEQ multiplex PCR, yet TCRdb's version contains in-frame clones alone and is incomplete. The sample holds millions of clones, approximately 94% seen once. Naive CD8 cells comprised CD45RO-negative, CCR7-positively selected cells, excluding terminally differentiated effector memory CD45RA+ cells. The chain is built from TRBV10-3 and TRBJ1-1; TRBD1 agrees at 8 bases. This TCR was recovered from a man aged 18 to 30 in good health. Sample: naive CD8+ T cells sorted from blood. The CDR3 sequence is CAISDLDRDAEAFF. CDR3 sequence (DNA): TGTGCCATCAGTGATCTGGACAGGGACGCTGAAGCTTTCTTT.